This TCR beta chain was recorded in a study of cytomegalovirus exposure and HLA in healthy donors. This clone has a single count. Its target is unknown. PCR primers comprised 60 Vbeta and 13 Jbeta primers. Some clones are missing from TCRdb's copy, which holds only in-frame ones; the method was immunoSEQ multiplex PCR. The table has some 150,000 clones, around 79% seen once. Broader study findings: Later work found that TCR association rates differed between HLA loci; DRB1 had the most and HLA-C the fewest.

CDR3 length: 14 residues. CDR1 MDHEN and CDR2 SYDVKM come from the germline V gene. What was sequenced was PBMCs. The chain employs TRBV28 and TRBJ2-5; D is unclear. The DNA end lines up better with TRBJ2-7; the J call may be wrong. The receptor comes from a man aged 35 to 55 in good health and CMV-seronegative. The CDR3 here is CASRPPQRSYEQYF. The DNA for the CDR3 is TGTGCCAGCAGACCACCCCAGCGCTCCTACGAGCAGTACTTC.